This T cell receptor beta chain was captured by sequencing in a study of blood T cell repertoires in COVID-19. Study as a whole: T cells, B-cell-depleted T cells, or PBMCs provided the cDNA or gDNA that served as material.

CDR3 size: 15 residues. The germline CDR1 and CDR2 sequences are KGHDR and SFDVKD. The germline V and J ends were trimmed by 7 bases and 0 bases, with 11 bases remaining between them. Only in-frame clones appear in the TCRdb table, and some are missing; sequencing was by immunoSEQ multiplex PCR. The sample has around 150,000 clones, about three quarters seen once. The receptor comes from a man between 60 and 70 years old with acute or convalescent COVID-19. Material for sequencing was peripheral blood. The V call is TRBV24-1, the J call TRBJ1-4; D perhaps matches TRBD1 (5 bases). The CDR3: CATSHGGTTNEKLFF. CDR3 DNA sequence: TGTGCCACCAGCCACGGGGGGACAACTAATGAAAAACTGTTTTTT.